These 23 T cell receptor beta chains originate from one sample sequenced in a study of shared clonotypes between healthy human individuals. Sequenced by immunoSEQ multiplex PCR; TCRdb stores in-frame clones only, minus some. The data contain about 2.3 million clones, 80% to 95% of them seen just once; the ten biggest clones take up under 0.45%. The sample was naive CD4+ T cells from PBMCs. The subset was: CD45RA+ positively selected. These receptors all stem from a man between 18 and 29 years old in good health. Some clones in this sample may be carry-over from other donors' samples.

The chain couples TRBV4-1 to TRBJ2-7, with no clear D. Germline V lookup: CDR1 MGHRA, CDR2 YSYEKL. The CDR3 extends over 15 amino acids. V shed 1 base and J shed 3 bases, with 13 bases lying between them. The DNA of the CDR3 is TGCGCCAGCAGCCAAGTGCCCGGCCTCGGCTACGAGCAGTACTTC. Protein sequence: CASSQVPGLGYEQYF.

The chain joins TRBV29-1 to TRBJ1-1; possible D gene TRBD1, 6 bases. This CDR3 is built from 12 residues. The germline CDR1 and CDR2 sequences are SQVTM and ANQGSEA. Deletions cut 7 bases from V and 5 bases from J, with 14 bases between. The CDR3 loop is CSAEGGRTEAFF. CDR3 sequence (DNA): TGCAGCGCCGAGGGGGGCAGGACTGAAGCTTTCTTT.

Here the CDR3 reads CASRLHDTEAFF. The CDR3 DNA follows: TGCGCCAGCAGGCTGCATGACACTGAAGCTTTCTTT. The chain has TRBV5-1 and TRBJ1-1; D not resolved. The CDR3 sequence is 12 residues long. Germline V gives CDR1 SGHRS, CDR2 YFSETQ. V dropped 5 bases and J dropped 3 bases, with 8 bases sitting between them.

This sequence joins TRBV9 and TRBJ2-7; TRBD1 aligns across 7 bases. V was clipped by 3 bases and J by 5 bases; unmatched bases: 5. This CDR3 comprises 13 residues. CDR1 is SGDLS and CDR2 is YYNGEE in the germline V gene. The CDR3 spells CASSERQGNEQYF. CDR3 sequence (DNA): TGTGCCAGCAGCGAAAGACAGGGCAACGAGCAGTACTTC. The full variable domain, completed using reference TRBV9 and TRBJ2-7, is DSGVTQTPKHLITATGQRVTLRCSPRSGDLSVYWYQQSLDQGLQFLIQYYNGEERAKGNILERFSAQQFPDLHSELNLSSLELGDSALYFCASSERQGNEQYFGPGTRLTVT.

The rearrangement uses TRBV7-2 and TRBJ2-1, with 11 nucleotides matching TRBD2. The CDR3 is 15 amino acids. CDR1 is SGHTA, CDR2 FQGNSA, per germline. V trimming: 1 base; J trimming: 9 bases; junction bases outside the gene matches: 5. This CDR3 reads CASSLGGTSGVEQFF. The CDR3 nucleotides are TGTGCCAGCAGCTTAGGTGGGACTAGCGGCGTTGAGCAGTTCTTC.

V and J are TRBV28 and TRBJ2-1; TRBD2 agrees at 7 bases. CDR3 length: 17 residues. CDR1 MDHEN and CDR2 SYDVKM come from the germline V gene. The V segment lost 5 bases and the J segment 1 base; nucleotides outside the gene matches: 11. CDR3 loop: CASSTEKRGGSYNEQFF. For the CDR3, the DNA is TGTGCCAGCAGTACCGAAAAGCGGGGTGGATCCTACAATGAGCAGTTCTTC. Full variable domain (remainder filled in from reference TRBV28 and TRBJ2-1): DVKVTQSSRYLVKRTGEKVFLECVQDMDHENMFWYRQDPGLGLRLIYFSYDVKMKEKGDIPEGYSVSREKKERFSLILESASTNQTSMYLCASSTEKRGGSYNEQFFGPGTRLTVL.

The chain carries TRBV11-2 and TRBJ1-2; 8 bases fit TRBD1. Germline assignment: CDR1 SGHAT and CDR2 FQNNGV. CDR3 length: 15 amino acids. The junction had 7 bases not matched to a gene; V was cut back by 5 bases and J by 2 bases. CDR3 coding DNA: TGTGCCAGCAGCAAAGGACAGGGCCCAAACTATGGCTACACCTTC. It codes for CASSKGQGPNYGYTF. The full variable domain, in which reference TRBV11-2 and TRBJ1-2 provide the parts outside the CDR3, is EAGVAQSPRYKIIEKRQSVAFWCNPISGHATLYWYQQILGQGPKLLIQFQNNGVVDDSQLPKDRFSAERLKGVDSTLKIQPAKLEDSAVYLCASSKGQGPNYGYTFGSGTRLTVV.

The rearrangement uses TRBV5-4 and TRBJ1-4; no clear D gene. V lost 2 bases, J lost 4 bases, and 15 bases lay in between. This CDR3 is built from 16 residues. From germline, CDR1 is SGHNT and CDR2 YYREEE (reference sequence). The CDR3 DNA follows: TGTGCCAGCAGCTTCCGGGTCGCAGAGGGTAATGAAAAACTGTTTTTT. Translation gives CASSFRVAEGNEKLFF.

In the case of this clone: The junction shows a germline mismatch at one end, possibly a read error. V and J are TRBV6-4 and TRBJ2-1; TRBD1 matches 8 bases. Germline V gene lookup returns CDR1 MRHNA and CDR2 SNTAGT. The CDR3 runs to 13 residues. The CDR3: CASSRTGYNEQFF. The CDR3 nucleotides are TGTGCCAGCAGTAGGACAGGGTACAATGAACAGTTCTTC.

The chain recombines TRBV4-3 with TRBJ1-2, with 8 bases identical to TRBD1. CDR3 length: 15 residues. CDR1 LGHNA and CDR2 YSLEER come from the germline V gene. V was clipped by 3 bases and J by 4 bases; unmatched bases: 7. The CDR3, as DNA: TGCGCCAGCAGCCACTCGGACAGGGCAATCTATGGCTACACCTTC. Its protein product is CASSHSDRAIYGYTF.

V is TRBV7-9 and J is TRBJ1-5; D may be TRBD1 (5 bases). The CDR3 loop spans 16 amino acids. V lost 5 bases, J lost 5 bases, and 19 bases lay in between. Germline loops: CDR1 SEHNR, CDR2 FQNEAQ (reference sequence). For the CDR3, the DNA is TGTGCCAGCAGCCCACCTGGGGCATTAGAGGATCAGCCCCAGCATTTT. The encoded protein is CASSPPGALEDQPQHF.

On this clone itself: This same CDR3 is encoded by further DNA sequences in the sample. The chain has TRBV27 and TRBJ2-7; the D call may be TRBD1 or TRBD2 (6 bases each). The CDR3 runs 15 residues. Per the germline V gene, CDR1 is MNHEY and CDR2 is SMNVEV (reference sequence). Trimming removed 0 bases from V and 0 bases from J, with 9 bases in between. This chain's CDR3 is CASSLSGGSSYEQYF. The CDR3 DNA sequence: TGTGCCAGCAGTTTATCCGGGGGCAGCTCCTACGAGCAGTACTTC.

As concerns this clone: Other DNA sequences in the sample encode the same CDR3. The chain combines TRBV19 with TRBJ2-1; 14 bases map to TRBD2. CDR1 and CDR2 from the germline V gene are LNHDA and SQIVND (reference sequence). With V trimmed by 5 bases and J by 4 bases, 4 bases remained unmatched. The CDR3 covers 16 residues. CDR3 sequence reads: CASSGRLAGGYNEQFF. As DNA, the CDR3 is TGTGCCAGTAGTGGACGACTAGCGGGAGGGTACAATGAGCAGTTCTTC.

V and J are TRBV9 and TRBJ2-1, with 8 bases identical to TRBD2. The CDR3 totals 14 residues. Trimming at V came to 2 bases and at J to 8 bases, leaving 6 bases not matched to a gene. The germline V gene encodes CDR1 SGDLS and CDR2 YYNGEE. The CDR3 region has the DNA TGTGCCAGCAGCGTCGGGACTAGGGTTGATGAGCAGTTCTTC. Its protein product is CASSVGTRVDEQFF.

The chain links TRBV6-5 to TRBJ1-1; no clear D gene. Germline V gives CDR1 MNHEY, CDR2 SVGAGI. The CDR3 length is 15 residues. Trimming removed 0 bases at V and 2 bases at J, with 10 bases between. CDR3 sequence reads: CASSYSTHGNTEAFF. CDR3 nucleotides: TGTGCCAGCAGTTACTCGACCCACGGAAACACTGAAGCTTTCTTT.

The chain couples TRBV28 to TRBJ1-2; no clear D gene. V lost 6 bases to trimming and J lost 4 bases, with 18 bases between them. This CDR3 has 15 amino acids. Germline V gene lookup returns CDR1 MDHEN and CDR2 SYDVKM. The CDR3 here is CASRLQEGRVYGYTF. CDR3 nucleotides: TGTGCCAGCAGACTTCAGGAGGGAAGAGTCTATGGCTACACCTTC.

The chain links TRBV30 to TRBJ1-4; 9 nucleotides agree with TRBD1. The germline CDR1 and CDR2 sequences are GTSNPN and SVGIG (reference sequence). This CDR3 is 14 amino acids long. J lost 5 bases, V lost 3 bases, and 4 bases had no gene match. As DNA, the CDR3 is TGTGCCTGGAGACGACAGGGGGAGAATGAAAAACTGTTTTTT. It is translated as CAWRRQGENEKLFF.

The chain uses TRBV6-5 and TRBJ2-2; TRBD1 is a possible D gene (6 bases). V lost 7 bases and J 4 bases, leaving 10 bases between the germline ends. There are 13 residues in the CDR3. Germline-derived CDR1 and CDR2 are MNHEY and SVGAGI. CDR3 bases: TGTGCCAGCACCAGGGGTGGCACCGGGGAGCTGTTTTTT. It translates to CASTRGGTGELFF.

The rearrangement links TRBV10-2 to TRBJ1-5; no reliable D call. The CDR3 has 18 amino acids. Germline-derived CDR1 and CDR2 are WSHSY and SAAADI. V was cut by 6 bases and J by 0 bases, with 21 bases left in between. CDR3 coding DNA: TGCGCCAGCAGCAGATCTAGTGGCGCATTTTATAGCAATCAGCCCCAGCATTTT. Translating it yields CASSRSSGAFYSNQPQHF.

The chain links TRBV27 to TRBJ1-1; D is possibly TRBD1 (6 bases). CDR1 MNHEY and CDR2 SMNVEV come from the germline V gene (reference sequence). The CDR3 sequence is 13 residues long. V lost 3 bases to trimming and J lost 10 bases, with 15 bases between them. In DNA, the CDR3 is TGTGCCAGCAGTTTTTACGGGGGGCGTCCAGCTTTCTTT. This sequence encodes CASSFYGGRPAFF.

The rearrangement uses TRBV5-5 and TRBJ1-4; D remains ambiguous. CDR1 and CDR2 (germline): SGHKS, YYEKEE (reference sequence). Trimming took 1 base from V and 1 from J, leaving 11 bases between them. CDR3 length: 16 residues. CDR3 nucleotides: TGTGCCAGCAGCTTGCGAGGGAGGGTAACTAATGAAAAACTGTTTTTT. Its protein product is CASSLRGRVTNEKLFF.

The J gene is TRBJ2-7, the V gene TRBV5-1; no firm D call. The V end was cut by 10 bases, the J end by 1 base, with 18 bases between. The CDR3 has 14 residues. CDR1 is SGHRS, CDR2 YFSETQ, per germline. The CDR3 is CAGTGRALSYEQYF. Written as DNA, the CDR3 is TGCGCCGGAACTGGACGAGCCCTATCCTACGAGCAGTACTTC.

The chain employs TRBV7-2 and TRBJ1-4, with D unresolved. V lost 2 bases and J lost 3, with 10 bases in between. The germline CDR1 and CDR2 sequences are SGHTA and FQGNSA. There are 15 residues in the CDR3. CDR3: CASSLSGGSNEKLFF. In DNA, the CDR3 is TGTGCCAGCAGCTTAAGTGGAGGGTCTAATGAAAAACTGTTTTTT.